This T cell receptor (beta chain) comes out of a study of blood T cell repertoires in COVID-19. Study-wide context: Acute and convalescent COVID-19 samples came from the United States, Italy and Spain. Sample material is recorded as cDNA or gDNA derived from T cells, B-cell-depleted T cells, or PBMCs.

Authors' data handling: Estimated nucleated cell counts came from reference gene primer amplification. The method was immunoSEQ multiplex PCR; TCRdb's version includes in-frame clones alone and lacks a portion of them. D and trimming come from the DNA, and the V and J calls and clone size come from that table. This repertoire shows more than 85,000 clones, 70% to 90% found once; its top ten account for around 4.8%. The V gene lost 2 bases and the J gene lost 10 bases, with 26 bases spanning the gap. The CDR3 spans 18 residues. The germline V gene encodes CDR1 SGHTA and CDR2 FQGNSA. The source of this sequence is a human donor in a cohort sampled during active COVID-19. Sequencing used peripheral blood. This rearrangement joins TRBV7-2 to TRBJ1-4, with a tentative D call TRBD1 (6 bases). The CDR3 DNA reads as TGTGCCAGCAGCTTAACTACAGGGATCAACGGAGGTACCGCAAAACTGTTTTTT. Its protein is CASSLTTGINGGTAKLFF.